The clone carrying this T cell receptor (beta chain) was counted between two and nine times. The sample originates from a study of OX40 agonist ivuxolimab in advanced cancers. CDR3 length: 16 residues. Germline values: CDR1 SGHDT, CDR2 YYEEEE. Trimming left V 4 bases short and J 5 bases short, with 21 bases between. The method was immunoSEQ multiplex PCR; TCRdb's version includes in-frame clones alone and lacks a portion of them. Of about 120,000 clones in the sample, approximately 92% are singletons; the top ten hold around 0.55%. Sequenced material: CD4+ or CD8+ T cells sorted from blood, taken in a trial of the OX40 agonist ivuxolimab. The V call is TRBV5-6, the J call TRBJ1-2, with D possibly matching TRBD1 (5 bases). The receptor's source is an adult with an advanced solid tumor such as melanoma, head and neck, liver or kidney cancer. The DNA of the CDR3 is TGTGCCAGCAGCCGGGGGTTTGGGACGGGAGCTTATGGCTACACCTTC. Its translation: CASSRGFGTGAYGYTF.